The entry below describes one TCR beta chain. This clone occurred once. This clone's antigen is unknown. The record has no base qualities; no much larger clone is one base away. This sample was included in a study of PD-L1 blockade in urothelial cancer (dated by TCRdb to between 2016 and 2019). At the level of the whole study: Therapy was started in the mid-2010s for all patients, and atezolizumab 1,200 mg was administered intravenously every 3 weeks. About nine tenths of the roughly 29 patients were identified as males with urothelial cancer of bladder origin, and a prior smoking history was reported by 18 of 29 patients. An ECOG performance status of 0 or 1 was recorded for the patients, and 0 to 3 prior chemotherapy regimens had been received by the patients. Blood samples were analyzed at two time points: 3 weeks after treatment start (second dose) and 6 weeks after treatment start. Blood samples gave median yields of roughly 150,000 T cells and around 88,000 unique TCRs, along with a median clonality of around 0.08. An exploratory multi-omic analysis was conducted of the somatic, immune and clinical correlates of response to PD-L1 blockade with atezolizumab in urothelial cancer. Pretreatment tumor samples, along with matched peripheral blood collected serially before and after atezolizumab treatment, underwent TCR sequencing. Progression-free survival longer than 6 months counted as durable clinical benefit, and TCR features were additionally tested against both progression-free and overall survival. In the same patients, whole exome sequencing and RNA sequencing of pretreatment tumors were performed in addition to TCR sequencing. Durable clinical benefit was achieved by nine patients and was not achieved by 20 patients. Pretreatment blood TCR-seq was available for under 35 patients, at least one posttreatment blood collection was obtained for about 24 patients, and tumor TCR-seq was available for about 24 patients.

Synthetic TCR analog templates were spiked into each PCR so that absolute template abundance could be estimated from read counts. TCRbeta CDR3 regions were amplified from genomic DNA with bias-controlled V and J gene primers using the immunoSEQ assay. Sequencing of rearranged TCRbeta segments was done at approximately 20X coverage. As for the authors' bioinformatics: Clustering was used to correct sequencing errors, and CDR3s were annotated against IMGT to assign V, D and J genes. Downstream analyses used only productive TCRbeta rearrangements, leaving out any out-of-frame or stop-codon sequences. Clonality was calculated as one minus the Shannon entropy normalized by the log of the number of unique productive sequences. Clones differing between time points or between blood and tumor were identified using Fisher's exact test with Benjamini-Hochberg correction, with an adjusted p below 0.01 applied as the threshold. TCRdb re-hosts the immuneACCESS table, in-frame sequences only. Its copies lack some clones; in the studies checked, an unresolved V gene accounts for under half of them, and the cause for the rest is not known. The DNA was the basis for D and trimming; V, J and clone size are from that table. For this sample there are around 50,000 clones; 70% to 90% appear just once. About 2% of the sample rests with the top ten.

The sample's time point label is to be understood as: peripheral blood 6 weeks after treatment start. A total of 25 to 35 patients with locally advanced or metastatic urothelial carcinoma, treated at Memorial Sloan Kettering on a trial protocol, made up the cohort. Peripheral blood mononuclear cells were collected pretreatment and during treatment, at between 1 and 8 total time points per patient. The Qiagen DNeasy Blood extraction kit was used to purify genomic DNA from total PBMCs and from tumor samples. PBMCs were collected pretreatment and during treatment, and were isolated and stored as previously described. Study-wide findings and limitations: Improved progression-free and overall survival was associated with having pretreatment peripheral blood TCR clonality below the median. Because of the small sample size (n ≈ 30) and the many exploratory analyses performed, the results are intended to be regarded as hypothesis-generating. Greater expansion of tumor-associated TCR clones in peripheral blood 3 weeks after the start of treatment was observed in patients with durable benefit (n ≈ 20, p = 0.022).

V is pared back by 0 bases and J by 5 bases, with 16 bases lying between the germline termini. CDR1 and CDR2 are read off the germline V gene as ENHRY and SYGVKD. The CDR3 spans 17 residues, from the cysteine through the phenylalanine. The sequence is cut down to CDR3 DNA, 51 bases in frame from base 1. Sample: PBMCs, taken around atezolizumab (anti-PD-L1) treatment. The TCR sequence derives from a man aged 45-65 years with urothelial cancer. The sequence links TRBV10-3 to TRBJ1-4, with the identity of the D gene unclear. Here the CDR3 is given as CAISESGRCFENEKLFF. The nucleotide sequence reads TGTGCCATCAGTGAGTCGGGCAGGTGTTTTGAAAATGAAAAACTGTTTTTT.